Listed here is a single T cell receptor beta chain. The antigen is not known. The time point was: baseline pretreatment blood. The treatment was: 15 Gy SBRT to primary tumor, nephrectomy 4 weeks later. Serial blood draws occurred at baseline and 2 and 4 weeks post-SBRT. The CDR3 spans 14 residues. V dropped 4 bases and J dropped 2 bases, with 9 bases sitting between them. Germline loops: CDR1 WSHSY, CDR2 SAAADI. The data originate from a study of radiation and T cells in renal cell carcinoma. The wider study: Nephrectomy followed 15 Gy stereotactic body radiation by 4 weeks.

Study-level points and caveats: Baseline intratumoral clonotype presence is unknown without pretreatment biopsies. From baseline, blood top tumor clonotypes peaked at 2 weeks post-radiation.

Profiling relied on immunoSEQ multiplex PCR, and the TCRdb table lists in-frame clones only, not all of them. Among about 140,000 clones, around four fifths were seen once, and the ten largest hold roughly 25%. This sequence was found in a woman between 45 and 60 years old with renal cell carcinoma. The sample here was blood, taken from a patient whose treatment included radiotherapy and nephrectomy. This chain joins TRBV10-2 and TRBJ1-5, with a weak D call TRBD1 (5 bases). The CDR3 coding sequence is TGCGCCAGCAGTGGCGGCAGGGGCAATCAGCCCCAGCATTTT. Protein: CASSGGRGNQPQHF.